The entry below describes one T cell receptor beta chain. This entry comes from a study of OX40 agonist ivuxolimab in advanced cancers. This CDR3 region has 14 residues. The germline V gene encodes CDR1 SGHTA and CDR2 FQGNSA. The ends lost 4 bases at V and 10 bases at J; junction bases unmatched: 3. This table comes from immunoSEQ multiplex PCR, and its TCRdb copy is limited to in-frame clones, with some not included. The repertoire holds about 79,000 clones, with 80% to 90% as singletons. This chain joins TRBV7-2 and TRBJ2-1; 14 bases line up with TRBD2. This clonotype was sampled from an adult with an advanced solid tumor such as melanoma, head and neck, liver or kidney cancer. Sequences were derived from CD4+ or CD8+ T cells sorted from blood, sampled in a trial of the OX40 agonist ivuxolimab. CDR3: CASSSGTSGREQFF. In DNA, the CDR3 is TGTGCCAGCAGCTCGGGGACTAGCGGGAGAGAGCAGTTCTTC.